One and the same sample provided the 5 T cell receptor beta chains below, sequenced in a study of OX40 agonist ivuxolimab in advanced cancers. TCRdb's copy holds only in-frame clones and misses some; the assay was immunoSEQ multiplex PCR. The sample consists of 98,000 or so clones, around 85% of them appearing once. The specimen was CD4+ or CD8+ T cells sorted from blood, collected in a trial of the OX40 agonist ivuxolimab. The receptors originated from an adult with an advanced solid tumor such as melanoma, head and neck, liver or kidney cancer.

This rearrangement joins TRBV13 to TRBJ2-3; 7 bases match TRBD2. CDR3 length: 14 amino acids. The ends lost 3 bases at V and 4 bases at J; junction bases unmatched: 4. CDR1 and CDR2 (germline): PRHDT, FYEKMQ (reference sequence). The CDR3 region is CASSFGTNSDTQYF. For the CDR3, the DNA is TGTGCCAGCAGCTTCGGGACTAATTCAGATACGCAGTATTTT.

The table lists this clone with a count of one. CDR3 amino acids: CASIIYSPLYEQYF. The CDR3 region has the DNA TGTGCCAGCATAATCTATTCTCCCTTGTACGAGCAGTACTTC. This chain links TRBV6-1 with TRBJ2-7; D unclear. The CDR3 runs 14 residues. Germline V lookup: CDR1 MNHNS, CDR2 SASEGT. V was shortened by 7 bases and J by 4 bases, with 17 bases between the two germline ends.

The chain carries TRBV7-9 and TRBJ2-3, with TRBD2 matching 10 bases. Germline trimming cut 6 bases from V and 3 bases from J; bases unmatched to any gene: 15. CDR3 length: 18 amino acids. CDR1 SEHNR and CDR2 FQNEAQ come from the germline V gene (reference sequence). CDR3 nucleotides: TGTGCCAGCAGTTACCGCGGTACTAGCGGGATAGGTACAGATACGCAGTATTTT. Its protein product is CASSYRGTSGIGTDTQYF.

The chain carries TRBV29-1 and TRBJ2-3; 12 bases line up with TRBD2. Germline loops: CDR1 SQVTM, CDR2 ANQGSEA. V shed 6 bases and J 2 bases; nucleotides not matched to a gene: 6. The CDR3 covers 15 residues. The DNA of the CDR3 is TGCAGCGTCCCCCGGACTAGCGGGATCACAGATACGCAGTATTTT. Encoded protein: CSVPRTSGITDTQYF.

This clone came up a few times. The V gene is TRBV5-1, the J gene TRBJ1-4; TRBD1 is a possible D gene (6 bases). The CDR3 is 14 residues long. Per germline, CDR1 SGHRS and CDR2 YFSETQ. Trimming stripped 2 bases from V and 8 bases from J, with 13 bases between. The CDR3 DNA is TGCGCCAGCAGCTTACAGGGTATGGGGGAAAAACTGTTTTTT. Translation gives CASSLQGMGEKLFF.